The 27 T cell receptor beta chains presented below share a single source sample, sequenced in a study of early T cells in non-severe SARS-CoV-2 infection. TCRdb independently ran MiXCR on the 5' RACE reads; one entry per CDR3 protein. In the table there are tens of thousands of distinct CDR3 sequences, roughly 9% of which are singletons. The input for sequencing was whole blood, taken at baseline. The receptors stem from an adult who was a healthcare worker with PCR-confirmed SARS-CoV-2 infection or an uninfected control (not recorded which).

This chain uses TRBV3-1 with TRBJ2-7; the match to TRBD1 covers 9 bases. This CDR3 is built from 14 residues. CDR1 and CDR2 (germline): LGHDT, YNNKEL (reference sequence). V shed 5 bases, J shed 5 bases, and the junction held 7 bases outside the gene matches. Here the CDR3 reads CASSRRDRANEQYF. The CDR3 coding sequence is TGTGCCAGCAGCAGACGGGACAGGGCCAACGAGCAGTACTTC.

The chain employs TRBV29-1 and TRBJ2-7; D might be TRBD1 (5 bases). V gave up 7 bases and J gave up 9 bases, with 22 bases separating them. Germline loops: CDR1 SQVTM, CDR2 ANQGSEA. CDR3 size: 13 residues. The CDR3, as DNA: TGCAGCGCCGAGGCTGGGGCCCTACGTGTGCAGTACTTC. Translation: CSAEAGALRVQYF.

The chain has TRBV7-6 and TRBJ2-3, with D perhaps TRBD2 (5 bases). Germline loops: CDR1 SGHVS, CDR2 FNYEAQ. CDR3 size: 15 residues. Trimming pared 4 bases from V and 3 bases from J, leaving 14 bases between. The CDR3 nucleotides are TGTGCCAGCAGCTCAAATGAGGGAATGACAGATACGCAGTATTTT. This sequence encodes CASSSNEGMTDTQYF.

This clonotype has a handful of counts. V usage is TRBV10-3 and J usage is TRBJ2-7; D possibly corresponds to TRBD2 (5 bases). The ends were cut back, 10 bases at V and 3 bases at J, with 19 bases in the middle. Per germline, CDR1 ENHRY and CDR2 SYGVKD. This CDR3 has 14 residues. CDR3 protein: CATGNRAGDYEQYF. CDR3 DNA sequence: TGTGCCACCGGCAACCGCGCCGGGGACTACGAGCAGTACTTC.

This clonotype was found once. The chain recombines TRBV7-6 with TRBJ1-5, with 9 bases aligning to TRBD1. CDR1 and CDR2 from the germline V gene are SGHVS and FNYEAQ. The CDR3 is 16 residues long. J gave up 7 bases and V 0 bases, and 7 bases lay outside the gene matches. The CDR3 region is CASSLALGQGSQPQHF. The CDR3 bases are TGTGCCAGCAGCTTAGCGCTGGGACAGGGAAGCCAGCCCCAGCATTTT.

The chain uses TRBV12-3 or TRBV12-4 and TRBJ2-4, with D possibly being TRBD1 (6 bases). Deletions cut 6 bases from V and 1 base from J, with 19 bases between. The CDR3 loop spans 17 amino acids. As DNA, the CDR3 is TGTGCCAGCAGCGACAGGTCTGGGGCCATGGCCAAAAACATTCAGTACTTC. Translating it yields CASSDRSGAMAKNIQYF.

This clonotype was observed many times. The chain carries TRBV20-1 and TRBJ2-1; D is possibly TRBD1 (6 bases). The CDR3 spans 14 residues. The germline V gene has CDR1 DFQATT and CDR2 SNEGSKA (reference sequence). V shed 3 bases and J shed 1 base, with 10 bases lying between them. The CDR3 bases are TGCAGTGCTAGCAGGGGAGTGTCCTACAATGAGCAGTTCTTC. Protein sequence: CSASRGVSYNEQFF.

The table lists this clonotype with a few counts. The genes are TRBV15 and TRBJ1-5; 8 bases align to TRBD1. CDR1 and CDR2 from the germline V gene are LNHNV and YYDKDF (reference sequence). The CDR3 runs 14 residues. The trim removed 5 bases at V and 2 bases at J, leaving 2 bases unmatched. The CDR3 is CATSATGGNQPQHF. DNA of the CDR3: TGTGCCACCAGCGCGACAGGGGGCAATCAGCCCCAGCATTTT.

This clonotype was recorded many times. CDR3 nucleotide sequence: TGTGCCATCAGGGATAATTCACCCCTCCACTTT. Residues: CAIRDNSPLHF. V is TRBV27 and J is TRBJ1-6, with D possibly TRBD1 on 5 matching bases. The CDR3 runs to 11 residues. Germline loops: CDR1 MNHEY, CDR2 SMNVEV (reference sequence). V was clipped by 10 bases and J by 5 bases, with 6 bases between them.

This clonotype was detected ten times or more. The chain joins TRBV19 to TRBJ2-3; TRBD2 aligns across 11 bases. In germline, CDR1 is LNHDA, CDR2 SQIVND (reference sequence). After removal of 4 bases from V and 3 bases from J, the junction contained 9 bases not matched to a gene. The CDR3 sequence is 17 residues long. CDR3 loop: CASSTELAGAGTDTQYF. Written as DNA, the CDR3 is TGTGCCAGTAGTACCGAACTAGCGGGGGCTGGGACAGATACGCAGTATTTT.

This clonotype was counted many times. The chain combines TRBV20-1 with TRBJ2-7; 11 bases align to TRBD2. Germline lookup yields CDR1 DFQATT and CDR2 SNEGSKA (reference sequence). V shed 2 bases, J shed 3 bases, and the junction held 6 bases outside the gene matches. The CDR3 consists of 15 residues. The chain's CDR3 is CSARPTSGGRYEQYF. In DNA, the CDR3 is TGCAGTGCTAGACCAACTAGCGGGGGCCGCTACGAGCAGTACTTC.

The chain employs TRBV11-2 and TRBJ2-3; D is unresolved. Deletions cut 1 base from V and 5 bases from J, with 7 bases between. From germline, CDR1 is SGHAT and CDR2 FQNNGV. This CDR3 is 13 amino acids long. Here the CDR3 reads CASSLGMGDTQYF. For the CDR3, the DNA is TGTGCCAGCAGCTTAGGCATGGGAGATACGCAGTATTTT.

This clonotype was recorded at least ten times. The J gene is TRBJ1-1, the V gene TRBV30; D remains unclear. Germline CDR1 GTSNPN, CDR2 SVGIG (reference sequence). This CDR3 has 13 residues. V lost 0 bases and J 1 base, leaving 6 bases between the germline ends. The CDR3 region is CAWSVNANTEAFF. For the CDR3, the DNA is TGTGCCTGGAGTGTTAACGCGAACACTGAAGCTTTCTTT.

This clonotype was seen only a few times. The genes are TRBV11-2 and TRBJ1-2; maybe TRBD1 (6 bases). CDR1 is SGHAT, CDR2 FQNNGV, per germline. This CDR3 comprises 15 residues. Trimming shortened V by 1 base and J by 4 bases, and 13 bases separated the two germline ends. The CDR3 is CASSLVQGSAYGYTF. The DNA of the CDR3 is TGTGCCAGCAGCTTAGTTCAGGGGAGTGCCTATGGCTACACCTTC.

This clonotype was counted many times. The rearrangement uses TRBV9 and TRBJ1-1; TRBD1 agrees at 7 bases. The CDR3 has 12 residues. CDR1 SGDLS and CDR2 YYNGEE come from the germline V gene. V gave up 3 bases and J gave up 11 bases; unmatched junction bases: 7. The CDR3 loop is CASSGFDRDAFF. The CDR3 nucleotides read TGTGCCAGCAGCGGGTTCGACAGGGATGCTTTCTTT. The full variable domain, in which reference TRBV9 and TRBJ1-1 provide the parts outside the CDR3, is DSGVTQTPKHLITATGQRVTLRCSPRSGDLSVYWYQQSLDQGLQFLIQYYNGEERAKGNILERFSAQQFPDLHSELNLSSLELGDSALYFCASSGFDRDAFFGQGTRLTVV.

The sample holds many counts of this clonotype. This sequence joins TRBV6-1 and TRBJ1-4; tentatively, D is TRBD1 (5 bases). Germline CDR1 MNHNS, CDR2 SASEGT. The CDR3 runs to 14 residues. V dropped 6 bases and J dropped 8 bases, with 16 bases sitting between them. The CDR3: CASRAGTRREKLFF. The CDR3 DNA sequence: TGTGCCAGCAGGGCCGGGACCCGAAGGGAAAAACTGTTTTTT.

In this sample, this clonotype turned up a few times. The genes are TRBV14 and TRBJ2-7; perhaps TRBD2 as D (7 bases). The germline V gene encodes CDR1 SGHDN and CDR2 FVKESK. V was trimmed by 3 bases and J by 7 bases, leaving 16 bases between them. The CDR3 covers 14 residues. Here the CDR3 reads CASSQEGGPEEQYF. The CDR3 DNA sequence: TGTGCCAGCAGCCAGGAGGGGGGGCCTGAAGAGCAGTACTTC.

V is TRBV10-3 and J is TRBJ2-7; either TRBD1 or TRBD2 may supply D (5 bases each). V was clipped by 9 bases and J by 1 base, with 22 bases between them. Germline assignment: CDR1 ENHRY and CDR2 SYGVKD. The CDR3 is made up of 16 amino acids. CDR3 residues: CAISQQAGSGSYEQYF. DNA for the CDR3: TGTGCCATAAGTCAACAGGCGGGCTCGGGATCCTACGAGCAGTACTTC.

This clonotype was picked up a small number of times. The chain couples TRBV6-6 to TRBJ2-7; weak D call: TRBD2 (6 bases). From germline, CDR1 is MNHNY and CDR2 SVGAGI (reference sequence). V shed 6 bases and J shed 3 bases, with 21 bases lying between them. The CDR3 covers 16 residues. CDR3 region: CASSRVYGRTIYEQYF. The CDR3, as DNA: TGTGCCAGCAGCCGGGTTTACGGGAGAACAATCTACGAGCAGTACTTC.

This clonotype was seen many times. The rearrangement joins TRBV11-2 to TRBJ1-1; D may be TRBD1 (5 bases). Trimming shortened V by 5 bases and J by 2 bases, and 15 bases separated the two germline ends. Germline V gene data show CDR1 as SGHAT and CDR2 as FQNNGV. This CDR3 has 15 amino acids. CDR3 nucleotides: TGTGCCAGCAGCCCCCTCGGGGGAGCCAACACTGAAGCTTTCTTT. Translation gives CASSPLGGANTEAFF.

The chain's CDR3 is CSARDGRTQDSPLHF. The CDR3 DNA sequence: TGCAGTGCTAGAGATGGGAGGACCCAAGATTCACCCCTCCACTTT. The chain uses TRBV20-1 and TRBJ1-6; D unclear. V gave up 0 bases and J gave up 8 bases, with 14 bases separating them. The germline CDR1 and CDR2 sequences are DFQATT and SNEGSKA (reference sequence). This CDR3 is 15 amino acids long.

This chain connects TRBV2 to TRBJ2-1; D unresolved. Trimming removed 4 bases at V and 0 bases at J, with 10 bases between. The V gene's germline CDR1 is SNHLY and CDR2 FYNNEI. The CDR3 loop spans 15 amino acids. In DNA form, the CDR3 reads TGTGCCAGCAGTGCAACTGGATTCTCCTACAATGAGCAGTTCTTC. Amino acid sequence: CASSATGFSYNEQFF. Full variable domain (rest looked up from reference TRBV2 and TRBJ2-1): EPEVTQTPSHQVTQMGQEVILRCVPISNHLYFYWYRQILGQKVEFLVSFYNNEISEKSEIFDDQFSVERPDGSNFTLKIRSTKLEDSAMYFCASSATGFSYNEQFFGPGTRLTVL.

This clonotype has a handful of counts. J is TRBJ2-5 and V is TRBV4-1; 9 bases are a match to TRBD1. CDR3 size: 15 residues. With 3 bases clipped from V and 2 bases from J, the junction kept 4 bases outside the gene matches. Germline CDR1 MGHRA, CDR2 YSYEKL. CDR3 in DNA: TGCGCCAGCAGCCAGGGACAGGGTTCTCAAGAGACCCAGTACTTC. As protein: CASSQGQGSQETQYF.

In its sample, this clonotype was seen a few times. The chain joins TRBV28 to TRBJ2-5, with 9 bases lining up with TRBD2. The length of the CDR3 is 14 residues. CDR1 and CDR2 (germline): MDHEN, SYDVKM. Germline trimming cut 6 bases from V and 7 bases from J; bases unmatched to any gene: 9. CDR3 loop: CASRIAGALGTQYF. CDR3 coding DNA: TGTGCCAGCAGGATAGCGGGAGCGTTAGGGACCCAGTACTTC.

The CDR3 protein is CASTPPIKTQYF. The CDR3 DNA sequence: TGCGCCAGCACCCCTCCGATCAAGACCCAGTACTTC. The J gene is TRBJ2-5, the V gene TRBV23-1; no firm D call. TRBV23-1 is an open reading frame, and its role is uncertain. V lost 7 bases, J lost 6 bases, and 12 bases lay in between. This CDR3 is built from 12 residues.

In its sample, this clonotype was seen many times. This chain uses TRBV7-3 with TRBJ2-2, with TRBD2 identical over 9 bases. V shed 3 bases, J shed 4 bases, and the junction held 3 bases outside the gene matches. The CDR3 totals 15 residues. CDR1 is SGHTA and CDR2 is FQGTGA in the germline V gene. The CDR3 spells CASSFAGGPTGELFF. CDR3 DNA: TGTGCCAGCAGCTTCGCGGGGGGGCCCACCGGGGAGCTGTTTTTT. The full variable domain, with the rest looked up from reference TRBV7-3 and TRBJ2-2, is GAGVSQTPSNKVTEKGKYVELRCDPISGHTALYWYRQSLGQGPEFLIYFQGTGAADDSGLPNDRFFAVRPEGSVSTLKIQRTERGDSAVYLCASSFAGGPTGELFFGEGSRLTVL.

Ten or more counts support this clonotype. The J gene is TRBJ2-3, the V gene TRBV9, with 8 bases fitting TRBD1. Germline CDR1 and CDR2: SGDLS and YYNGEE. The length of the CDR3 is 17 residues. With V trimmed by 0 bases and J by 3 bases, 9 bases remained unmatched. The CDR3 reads CASSVGLQGVGTDTQYF. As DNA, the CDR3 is TGTGCCAGCAGCGTAGGTTTACAGGGGGTCGGGACAGATACGCAGTATTTT.